Following are 21 T cell receptor beta chains from one sample sequenced in a study of blood T cells in healthy people across ages. Then a second PCR, running roughly 6 to 11 cycles, was carried out with a sample-barcoded 5' primer and a J-beta primer mix. From the 5' RACE reads, TCRdb called clonotypes with MiXCR, one entry per CDR3 protein. The repertoire includes 1.4 million to 1.5 million distinct CDR3 sequences, 35% to 45% of them detected once, and under 8% sits in the top ten. The sample consisted of blood. Every receptor here comes from a woman aged 18-29 years in good health.

The rearrangement joins TRBV12-3 or TRBV12-4 to TRBJ1-5, with 8 bases matching TRBD1. This CDR3 has 16 residues. The junction had 10 bases not matched to a gene; V was cut back by 5 bases and J by 4 bases. This CDR3 is CASSPGGQGSNQPQHF. The CDR3, as DNA: TGTGCCAGCAGTCCGGGAGGACAGGGCTCTAATCAGCCCCAGCATTTT.

This clonotype occurred many times. The gene calls are TRBV12-3 or TRBV12-4 and TRBJ1-5; D not certain. Trimming shortened V by 3 bases and J by 3 bases, and 12 bases separated the two germline ends. The CDR3 has 15 residues. CDR3 nucleotide sequence: TGTGCCAGCAGTTTGTGGTCTGGGGACAATCAGCCCCAGCATTTT. This sequence encodes CASSLWSGDNQPQHF.

The J gene is TRBJ2-7, the V gene TRBV5-1, with D tentatively TRBD2 (6 bases). Germline values: CDR1 SGHRS, CDR2 YFSETQ. V shed 3 bases and J shed 4 bases, with 14 bases lying between them. The CDR3 has 14 amino acids. CDR3 in amino acids: CASSSKGGGYEQYF. The CDR3 nucleotides read TGCGCCAGCAGCTCCAAGGGAGGAGGGTACGAGCAGTACTTC.

This sequence joins TRBV12-3 or TRBV12-4 and TRBJ1-2, with TRBD1 matching 8 bases. The CDR3 extends over 15 amino acids. With 1 base clipped from V and 4 bases from J, the junction kept 5 bases outside the gene matches. The CDR3: CASSLGDRNAYGYTF. In DNA form, the CDR3 reads TGTGCCAGCAGTTTAGGGGACAGGAACGCCTATGGCTACACCTTC.

The CDR3 reads CSARFRSSYEQYF. The DNA of the CDR3 is TGCAGTGCCCGTTTTCGAAGCTCCTACGAGCAGTACTTC. V gene TRBV20-1 combines with J gene TRBJ2-7; unclear D gene. CDR1 is DFQATT and CDR2 is SNEGSKA in the germline V gene (reference sequence). This CDR3 is built from 13 residues. Between the trimmed V and J ends, which lost 6 bases and 0 bases, there was a span of 12 bases.

The gene calls are TRBV5-1 and TRBJ2-1; possibly TRBD2 for D (5 bases). The CDR3 is 15 residues long. Trimming left V 2 bases short and J 4 bases short, with 13 bases between. The germline V gene has CDR1 SGHRS and CDR2 YFSETQ. The CDR3: CASSFRETRYNEQFF. For the CDR3, the DNA is TGCGCCAGCAGCTTTCGGGAAACCCGATACAATGAGCAGTTCTTC. Full variable domain (outside the CDR3, taken from reference TRBV5-1 and TRBJ2-1): KAGVTQTPRYLIKTRGQQVTLSCSPISGHRSVSWYQQTPGQGLQFLFEYFSETQRNKGNFPGRFSGRQFSNSRSEMNVSTLELGDSALYLCASSFRETRYNEQFFGPGTRLTVL.

This chain joins TRBV19 and TRBJ1-1; D is undetermined. This CDR3 has 12 residues. Germline assignment: CDR1 LNHDA and CDR2 SQIVND (reference sequence). V dropped 5 bases and J dropped 6 bases, with 10 bases sitting between them. CDR3 amino acids: CASSPDFSEAFF. The DNA for the CDR3 is TGTGCCAGTAGTCCGGATTTCTCTGAAGCTTTCTTT.

The chain is built from TRBV12-3 or TRBV12-4 and TRBJ2-7; 9 bases agree with TRBD1. The CDR3 loop spans 16 amino acids. V was pared by 1 base and J by 2 bases, with 6 bases of the junction left unmatched. DNA for the CDR3: TGTGCCAGCAGTTTAGAGGGACAGGGTAGGGCCTACGAGCAGTACTTC. As protein: CASSLEGQGRAYEQYF.

This clonotype was counted a few times. CDR3 in amino acids: CASSQNGVGDLNQPQHF. The CDR3 DNA reads TGTGCCAGCAGTCAGAATGGGGTGGGGGACCTAAATCAGCCCCAGCATTTT. The chain uses TRBV27 and TRBJ1-5; D possibly corresponds to TRBD1 (5 bases). CDR1 and CDR2 from the germline V gene are MNHEY and SMNVEV (reference sequence). The ends were cut back, 5 bases at V and 4 bases at J, with 21 bases in the middle. The CDR3 is 17 amino acids.

This clonotype was counted between two and nine times. V is TRBV20-1 and J is TRBJ2-3; tentatively, D is TRBD2 (5 bases). Looked up from germline, CDR1 is DFQATT and CDR2 is SNEGSKA (reference sequence). The CDR3 length is 10 residues. The DNA for the CDR3 is TGCACCATTCTACGGGGTACGCAGTATTTT. Translation: CTILRGTQYF.

The sample holds a few counts of this clonotype. V is TRBV20-1 and J is TRBJ2-5; 8 bases line up with TRBD2. Germline V gene lookup returns CDR1 DFQATT and CDR2 SNEGSKA (reference sequence). J gave up 11 bases and V 5 bases, and 22 bases lay outside the gene matches. This CDR3 contains 16 residues. CDR3 loop: CSASRSLAGPSMEQYF. The CDR3 DNA reads TGCAGTGCTTCACGATCTCTAGCGGGTCCTTCTATGGAGCAGTACTTC.

This clonotype has a handful of counts. DNA of the CDR3: TGTGCCAGCAGCTTGGGTCAGGGGGCGGCAACTAATGAAAAACTGTTTTTT. Residues: CASSLGQGAATNEKLFF. The rearrangement joins TRBV5-5 to TRBJ1-4; TRBD1 matches at 8 bases. This CDR3 has 17 amino acids. Germline V gene sequence: CDR1 SGHKS, CDR2 YYEKEE (reference sequence). Losses at the gene ends were 0 bases for V and 0 bases for J; bases not matched to a gene: 4.

This clonotype was seen only a few times. V is TRBV21-1 and J is TRBJ2-7; the DNA was not compared with TRBD1, the D call given in the table. TRBV21-1 is designated a pseudogene. CDR3 length equals 16 residues. The CDR3 bases are TGTGCCAGCAGCAAGCGGGGACAGGGGGCCTCCTACGAGCAGTACTTC. This translates into CASSKRGQGASYEQYF.

The sample holds a few counts of this clonotype. The rearrangement joins TRBV12-3 or TRBV12-4 to TRBJ1-5; D may be TRBD1 (5 bases). The CDR3 loop spans 15 amino acids. The V end lost 7 bases, the J end lost 3 bases, and 16 bases lay between the germline ends. CDR3 sequence reads: CASTVGVGYNQPQHF. CDR3 sequence (DNA): TGTGCCAGCACTGTGGGGGTGGGTTACAATCAGCCCCAGCATTTT.

V and J are TRBV6-1 and TRBJ1-5, with a tentative D call TRBD1 (6 bases). V was trimmed by 10 bases and J by 3 bases, leaving 19 bases between them. Germline CDR1 is MNHNS and CDR2 is SASEGT. The CDR3 is 15 amino acids. The CDR3 region has the DNA TGTGCCATCGCGACAGGCGGGGGAGTCAATCAGCCCCAGCATTTT. Translating gives CAIATGGGVNQPQHF.

A few counts support this clonotype. V usage is TRBV28 and J usage is TRBJ2-1; TRBD2 is a possible D gene (6 bases). The CDR3 runs 13 residues. Looked up from germline, CDR1 is MDHEN and CDR2 is SYDVKM. V was shortened by 6 bases and J by 13 bases, with 19 bases between the two germline ends. CDR3 bases: TGTGCCAGCAGCCAACTGGCGGGGAAGACCCAGTTCTTC. This gives the protein CASSQLAGKTQFF.

This sequence joins TRBV24-1 and TRBJ2-3; 9 bases map to TRBD2. V shed 10 bases and J 2 bases; nucleotides not matched to a gene: 6. Per germline, CDR1 KGHDR and CDR2 SFDVKD. This CDR3 is built from 14 residues. The CDR3 is CATTRGGFTDTQYF. In nucleotides, the CDR3 is TGTGCCACAACGCGGGGGGGATTCACAGATACGCAGTATTTT.

This clonotype was observed at least ten times. The J gene is TRBJ2-1, the V gene TRBV7-2; D remains ambiguous. Trimming took 1 base from V and 2 from J, leaving 9 bases between them. The germline CDR1 and CDR2 sequences are SGHTA and FQGNSA. This CDR3 spans 15 amino acids. The DNA of the CDR3 is TGTGCCAGCAGCTTAGACCGCGGAACCTACAATGAGCAGTTCTTC. The encoded protein is CASSLDRGTYNEQFF.

This clonotype was seen more than once but under ten times. CDR3 in amino acids: CSATDGASAYTQYF. The CDR3 nucleotides read TGCAGTGCCACAGATGGGGCCAGCGCCTATACGCAGTATTTT. The chain uses TRBV20-1 and TRBJ2-3, with TRBD1 as a possible D gene (5 bases). CDR3 length equals 14 residues. V gave up 6 bases and J gave up 7 bases, with 20 bases separating them. Per the germline V gene, CDR1 is DFQATT and CDR2 is SNEGSKA (reference sequence).

The sample holds many counts of this clonotype. The CDR3 coding sequence is TGCGCCAGCAGCCAGCTTGGACTAGCGGCAGATACGCAGTATTTT. This codes for CASSQLGLAADTQYF. This chain joins TRBV4-1 and TRBJ2-3, with 10 bases that match TRBD2. With V trimmed by 3 bases and J by 4 bases, 4 bases remained unmatched. The CDR3 length is 15 residues. Germline CDR1 MGHRA, CDR2 YSYEKL.

The chain is built from TRBV5-1 and TRBJ2-7; 10 nucleotides match TRBD2. Matching the DNA end better, TRBJ2-5 makes the J call doubtful. The CDR3 covers 15 residues. Looked up from germline, CDR1 is SGHRS and CDR2 is YFSETQ. The CDR3 coding sequence is TGCGCCAGCAGCTTGGTGGCTAGCGGGGGTGAGACCCAGTACTTC. This encodes CASSLVASGGETQYF.